These 30 T cell receptor beta chains were all obtained from the same sample, sequenced in a study of blood T cell repertoires in COVID-19. The table came from immunoSEQ multiplex PCR; TCRdb's copy has only in-frame clones and leaves some out. The sample contains 95,000 to 120,000 clones, approximately 85% of which appear only once. Material for sequencing was peripheral blood. The source is an older woman with COVID-19, enrolled during active disease.

The chain recombines TRBV10-1 with TRBJ2-2, with no clear D. The CDR3 consists of 13 residues. The V gene lost 6 bases and the J gene lost 5 bases, with 10 bases spanning the gap. Germline CDR1 WNHNN, CDR2 SYGVQD (reference sequence). The CDR3 nucleotides read TGCGCCAGCAGGAAACTATCTACCGGGGAGCTGTTTTTT. As protein: CASRKLSTGELFF.

The rearrangement links TRBV5-1 to TRBJ1-2; TRBD1 matches 7 bases. The CDR3 has 17 amino acids. V lost 0 bases to trimming and J lost 7 bases; unmatched junction nucleotides: 15. Germline CDR1 and CDR2: SGHRS and YFSETQ. The CDR3: CASSLGMTGQLGTGYTF. As DNA, the CDR3 is TGCGCCAGCAGCTTGGGGATGACAGGGCAATTAGGTACTGGCTACACCTTC.

This chain links TRBV7-9 with TRBJ2-5; D may be TRBD2 (5 bases). V was trimmed by 4 bases and J by 1 base, leaving 16 bases between them. In germline, CDR1 is SEHNR, CDR2 FQNEAQ (reference sequence). The CDR3 covers 16 residues. The chain's CDR3 is CASSSPRRGFQETQYF. The DNA for the CDR3 is TGTGCCAGCAGCTCCCCCCGACGCGGGTTCCAAGAGACCCAGTACTTC.

This chain connects TRBV30 to TRBJ1-6; maybe TRBD1 (6 bases). This CDR3 spans 14 amino acids. Between the trimmed V and J ends, which lost 1 base and 7 bases, there was a span of 11 bases. Germline values: CDR1 GTSNPN, CDR2 SVGIG (reference sequence). CDR3 DNA: TGTGCCTGGAGTGCTCCGGGGGGCAATTCACCCCTCCACTTT. Amino acids: CAWSAPGGNSPLHF.

The chain employs TRBV24-1 and TRBJ1-5, with TRBD1 matching 7 bases. CDR3 length equals 16 residues. V was pared by 4 bases and J by 0 bases, with 5 bases of the junction left unmatched. Germline values: CDR1 KGHDR, CDR2 SFDVKD. DNA of the CDR3: TGTGCCACCAGTGAAAGACAGGGACATAGCAATCAGCCCCAGCATTTT. It is translated as CATSERQGHSNQPQHF.

The chain has TRBV9 and TRBJ1-3; weak D call: TRBD1 (5 bases). Trimming shortened V by 0 bases and J by 5 bases, and 15 bases separated the two germline ends. This CDR3 has 16 amino acids. CDR1 is SGDLS, CDR2 YYNGEE, per germline. The CDR3 protein is CASSVEDTSARNTIYF. The CDR3 DNA reads as TGTGCCAGCAGCGTAGAGGACACATCGGCTAGAAACACCATATATTTT.

This sequence joins TRBV6-5 and TRBJ1-2, with 8 nucleotides matching TRBD1. V lost 8 bases, J lost 6 bases, and 14 bases stayed unmatched. The CDR3 has 15 residues. Per the germline V gene, CDR1 is MNHEY and CDR2 is SVGAGI. CDR3 protein: CASQQIWTGKNGYTF. CDR3 nucleotide sequence: TGTGCCAGCCAGCAGATATGGACAGGGAAGAATGGCTACACCTTC.

The chain couples TRBV7-3 to TRBJ1-6; TRBD1 is a possible D gene (6 bases). V lost 5 bases to trimming and J lost 7 bases, with 12 bases between them. Germline V CDR1 and CDR2: SGHTA, FQGTGA. CDR3 length: 14 amino acids. The DNA for the CDR3 is TGTGCCAGCAGCCCAGGGGACCCAAATTCACCCCTCCACTTT. It yields the protein CASSPGDPNSPLHF.

This clone was seen only once. J is TRBJ1-6 and V is TRBV12-3 or TRBV12-4; D remains ambiguous. The length of the CDR3 is 13 residues. V was cut by 6 bases and J by 10 bases, with 13 bases left in between. As DNA, the CDR3 is TGTGCCAGCAGAACTATTGCCTTGTCACCCCTCCACTTT. This gives the protein CASRTIALSPLHF.

CDR3 sequence reads: CASSPPSQGSYGYTF. The CDR3 DNA reads as TGTGCCAGCTCACCACCGAGCCAAGGGAGCTATGGCTACACCTTC. The chain links TRBV18 to TRBJ1-2; D gene unclear. Looked up from germline, CDR1 is KGHSH and CDR2 is LQKENI. The CDR3 is 15 residues long. The V end was cut by 0 bases, the J end by 4 bases, with 12 bases between.

The rearrangement joins TRBV24-1 to TRBJ2-2; 8 positions agree with TRBD2. Germline assignment: CDR1 KGHDR and CDR2 SFDVKD. Trimming took 1 base from V and 5 from J; bases not matched to a gene: 5. The CDR3 covers 16 residues. CDR3 coding DNA: TGTGCCACCAGTGATTTTACGGGGGGGCGGACCGGGGAGCTGTTTTTT. This translates into CATSDFTGGRTGELFF.

The rearrangement uses TRBV19 and TRBJ1-2; D remains ambiguous. The germline V gene has CDR1 LNHDA and CDR2 SQIVND (reference sequence). Trimming left V 3 bases short and J 2 bases short, with 13 bases between. This CDR3 spans 15 amino acids. CDR3 region: CASSIPKGGNYGYTF. The DNA for the CDR3 is TGTGCCAGTAGTATCCCAAAGGGAGGGAACTATGGCTACACCTTC.

CDR3 nucleotides: TGTGCCAGCATTACGGGGTCTAGCGGGGGTTCCGGGGAGCTGTTTTTT. Residues: CASITGSSGGSGELFF. The chain carries TRBV7-8 and TRBJ2-2, with TRBD2 identical over 10 bases. The CDR3 length is 16 residues. Germline-derived CDR1 and CDR2 are SGHVS and FQNEAQ. After removal of 7 bases from V and 6 bases from J, the junction contained 11 bases not matched to a gene.

The chain joins TRBV5-4 to TRBJ2-5, with 14 bases fitting TRBD2. The CDR3 contains 17 residues. Germline CDR1 SGHNT, CDR2 YYREEE (reference sequence). The V segment lost 0 bases and the J segment 1 base; nucleotides outside the gene matches: 2. CDR3 region: CASSLGGTSGGQETQYF. The DNA of the CDR3 is TGTGCCAGCAGCTTGGGAGGGACTAGCGGGGGCCAAGAGACCCAGTACTTC.

The genes are TRBV27 and TRBJ2-7, with 8 bases fitting TRBD1. This CDR3 contains 15 residues. CDR1 MNHEY and CDR2 SMNVEV come from the germline V gene (reference sequence). V lost 4 bases, J lost 2 bases, and 7 bases stayed unmatched. The CDR3 spells CASSWTGLDPYEQYF. CDR3 nucleotide sequence: TGTGCCAGCAGTTGGACAGGGTTAGATCCCTACGAGCAGTACTTC.

This clone was seen only once. The chain employs TRBV3-1 (or the pseudogene TRBV3-2) and TRBJ2-2, with a possible D match to TRBD1 (5 bases). Germline CDR1 LGHDT, CDR2 YNNKEL (reference sequence). This CDR3 has 13 amino acids. The V end was cut by 6 bases, the J end by 4 bases, with 9 bases between. CDR3 sequence reads: CASRKGATGELFF. The CDR3 nucleotides read TGTGCCAGCAGGAAAGGGGCCACCGGGGAGCTGTTTTTT.

The V call is TRBV29-1, the J call TRBJ2-7, with D maybe TRBD2 (7 bases). V gave up 1 base and J gave up 0 bases, with 28 bases separating them. The CDR3 is 20 residues long. The V gene's germline CDR1 is SQVTM and CDR2 ANQGSEA. The CDR3, as DNA: TGCAGCGTTGAAGTCAGGGGAGGGAAGAGCGGGGCGACTACCTCCTACGAGCAGTACTTC. This sequence encodes CSVEVRGGKSGATTSYEQYF.

The rearrangement joins TRBV19 to TRBJ2-1; tentative D call: TRBD1 (6 bases). The V end lost 5 bases, the J end lost 1 base, and 18 bases lay between the germline ends. The CDR3 is 17 residues long. Germline loops: CDR1 LNHDA, CDR2 SQIVND (reference sequence). The CDR3: CASSADTGLLSYNEQFF. CDR3 DNA: TGTGCCAGTAGTGCCGATACAGGGCTACTTTCCTACAATGAGCAGTTCTTC.

The chain couples TRBV10-1 to TRBJ1-1; 8 nucleotides align to TRBD1. The CDR3 consists of 16 residues. Looked up from germline, CDR1 is WNHNN and CDR2 is SYGVQD (reference sequence). The V gene end was trimmed by 0 bases and the J gene end by 2 bases; junction bases not matched to a gene: 5. The CDR3, as DNA: TGCGCCAGCAGTGAGTCCCTCGGACAGGGCAACACTGAAGCTTTCTTT. Encoded protein: CASSESLGQGNTEAFF.

The chain has TRBV19 and TRBJ2-1; D is unclear. The germline gives CDR1 LNHDA, CDR2 SQIVND (reference sequence). There are 13 residues in the CDR3. The ends were cut back, 6 bases at V and 4 bases at J, with 10 bases in the middle. As DNA, the CDR3 is TGTGCCAGTAGCAATGGGCGTTACAATGAGCAGTTCTTC. Translating it yields CASSNGRYNEQFF.

The gene calls are TRBV5-4 and TRBJ2-3; D gene ambiguous. This CDR3 is built from 15 residues. Germline V CDR1 and CDR2: SGHNT, YYREEE (reference sequence). V lost 0 bases and J lost 2, with 10 bases in between. The CDR3 region has the DNA TGTGCCAGCAGCTTGGGATCTAGTTCCACAGATACGCAGTATTTT. Translating it yields CASSLGSSSTDTQYF.

The genes are TRBV6-2 or TRBV6-3 and TRBJ1-4; D remains unclear. With 2 bases removed from V and 0 bases from J, the gap between germline ends came to 10 bases. CDR3 length equals 16 residues. Germline V lookup: CDR1 MNHEY, CDR2 SVGEGT. Here the CDR3 DNA reads TGTGCCAGCAGTTACGCAGGAACTGCAACTAATGAAAAACTGTTTTTT. It yields the protein CASSYAGTATNEKLFF.

This chain links TRBV5-8 with TRBJ1-1, with D possibly matching TRBD1 (5 bases). Looked up from germline, CDR1 is SGHTS and CDR2 is YDEGEE. V was shortened by 9 bases and J by 4 bases, with 19 bases between the two germline ends. The length of the CDR3 is 14 residues. In DNA form, the CDR3 reads TGTGCCACCACCCCCGGGGGGTGGAGCACTGAAGCTTTCTTT. Residues: CATTPGGWSTEAFF.

The chain uses TRBV4-1 and TRBJ1-5; TRBD1 agrees at 7 bases. Germline V lookup: CDR1 MGHRA, CDR2 YSYEKL. The ends lost 2 bases at V and 4 bases at J; junction bases unmatched: 5. The CDR3 totals 15 residues. CDR3 nucleotide sequence: TGCGCCAGCAGCCAATCCCCGACAGGGAATCAGCCCCAGCATTTT. Encoded protein: CASSQSPTGNQPQHF.

This chain links TRBV28 with TRBJ2-1, with 9 bases lining up with TRBD1. The CDR3 covers 13 residues. CDR1 is MDHEN and CDR2 is SYDVKM in the germline V gene. Losses at the gene ends were 8 bases for V and 14 bases for J; bases not matched to a gene: 13. The CDR3, as DNA: TGTGCCAGCTGGTCGGGACAGGGTTTTCGTAAGTTCTTC. Amino acids: CASWSGQGFRKFF.

The chain links TRBV11-2 to TRBJ1-2; 11 bases match TRBD1. The CDR3 has 17 residues. CDR1 and CDR2 from the germline V gene are SGHAT and FQNNGV. Trimming cost V 0 bases and J 1 base; bases outside gene matches: 4. CDR3 DNA: TGTGCCAGCAGCTTAGAGGACAGGGGGCTCTATAACTATGGCTACACCTTC. Residues: CASSLEDRGLYNYGYTF.

This chain links TRBV30 with TRBJ1-1, with D maybe TRBD1 (6 bases). This CDR3 region has 15 residues. Trimming left V 4 bases short and J 4 bases short, with 19 bases between. The germline gives CDR1 GTSNPN, CDR2 SVGIG (reference sequence). CDR3 region: CAWIPPTGMSTEAFF. The CDR3 nucleotides are TGTGCCTGGATACCACCTACAGGGATGAGCACTGAAGCTTTCTTT.

This clone was recorded only once. The chain combines TRBV2 with TRBJ2-1, with TRBD2 matching 10 bases. The V gene's germline CDR1 is SNHLY and CDR2 FYNNEI. With V trimmed by 7 bases and J by 1 base, 13 bases remained unmatched. This CDR3 has 18 amino acids. The CDR3 coding sequence is TGTGCCAGCATGGATCTAGCGGGGGTATTAGGATCCTACAATGAGCAGTTCTTC. Translation: CASMDLAGVLGSYNEQFF.

The rearrangement joins TRBV7-3 to TRBJ1-2; 10 nucleotides agree with TRBD1. Germline V gene sequence: CDR1 SGHTA, CDR2 FQGTGA. V lost 0 bases, J lost 3 bases, and 16 bases stayed unmatched. There are 20 residues in the CDR3. DNA of the CDR3: TGTGCCAGCAGCTTAACGCGGGGACAGGGGTCTATCTGCGCGGACTATGGCTACACCTTC. It is translated as CASSLTRGQGSICADYGYTF.

J is TRBJ2-7 and V is TRBV5-1, with a possible D match to TRBD1 (5 bases). From germline, CDR1 is SGHRS and CDR2 YFSETQ. V gave up 4 bases and J gave up 3 bases, with 14 bases separating them. This CDR3 has 14 residues. CDR3 sequence: CASSVGSQGYEQYF. Written as DNA, the CDR3 is TGCGCCAGCAGCGTGGGATCCCAGGGCTACGAGCAGTACTTC.